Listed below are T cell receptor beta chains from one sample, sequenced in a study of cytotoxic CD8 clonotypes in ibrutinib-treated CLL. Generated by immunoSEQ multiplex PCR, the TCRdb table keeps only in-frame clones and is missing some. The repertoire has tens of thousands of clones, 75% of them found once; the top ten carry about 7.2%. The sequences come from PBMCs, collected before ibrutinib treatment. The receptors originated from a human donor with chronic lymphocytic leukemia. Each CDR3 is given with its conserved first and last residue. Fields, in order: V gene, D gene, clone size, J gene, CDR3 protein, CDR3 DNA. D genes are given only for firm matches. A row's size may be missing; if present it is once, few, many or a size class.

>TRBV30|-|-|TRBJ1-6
CAWSPTRNNSPLHF
TGTGCCTGGAGCCCAACACGGAATAATTCACCCCTCCACTTT
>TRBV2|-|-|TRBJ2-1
CASSPRGVYNEQFF
TGTGCCAGCAGTCCTAGGGGGGTGTACAATGAGCAGTTCTTC
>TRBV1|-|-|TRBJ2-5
CTSSQEGPAAHQETQYF
TGCACCAGCAGCCAAGAAGGGCCAGCGGCGCACCAAGAGACCCAGTACTTC
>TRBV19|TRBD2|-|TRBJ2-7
CASSIAGGPGNEQYF
TGTGCCAGTAGTATAGCGGGAGGGCCCGGGAACGAGCAGTACTTC
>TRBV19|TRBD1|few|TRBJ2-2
CASTRTGAGELFF
TGTGCCAGTACCCGGACAGGAGCCGGGGAGCTGTTTTTT
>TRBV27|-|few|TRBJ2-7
CASSTAGRGEQYF
TGTGCCAGCTCCACGGCAGGGCGGGGTGAGCAGTACTTC
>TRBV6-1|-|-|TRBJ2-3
CASRIQGPDTQYF
TGTGCCAGCAGGATACAGGGTCCAGATACGCAGTATTTT
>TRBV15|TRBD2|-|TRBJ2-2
CATSTTSGNFGELFF
TGTGCCACCAGCACGACTAGCGGGAACTTCGGGGAGCTGTTTTTT
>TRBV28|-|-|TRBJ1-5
CASSSWTNSNQPQHF
TGTGCCAGCAGTTCCTGGACTAATAGCAATCAGCCCCAGCATTTT
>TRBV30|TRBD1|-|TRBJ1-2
CAWSGTGTGELGYTF
TGTGCCTGGAGTGGGACCGGGACAGGGGAACTTGGCTACACCTTC
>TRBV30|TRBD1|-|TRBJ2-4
CAWSVPKTQGAVDIQYF
TGTGCCTGGAGTGTACCTAAGACACAGGGGGCGGTAGACATTCAGTACTTC
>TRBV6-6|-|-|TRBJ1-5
CASSSRAGSNQPQHF
TGTGCCAGCAGTTCCCGGGCGGGTAGCAATCAGCCCCAGCATTTT
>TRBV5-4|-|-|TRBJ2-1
CASSRGGDYNEQFF
TGTGCCAGCAGCAGGGGGGGCGACTACAATGAGCAGTTCTTC
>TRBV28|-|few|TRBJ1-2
CASSLDGGYTF
TGTGCCAGCAGTTTAGACGGTGGCTACACCTTC
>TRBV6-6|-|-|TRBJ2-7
CASSLSKSSYEQYF
TGTGCCAGCAGTTTGTCTAAAAGCTCCTACGAGCAGTACTTC
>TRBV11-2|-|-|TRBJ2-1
CASSATPGNSYNEQFF
TGTGCCAGCAGCGCCACTCCAGGAAACTCCTACAATGAGCAGTTCTTC
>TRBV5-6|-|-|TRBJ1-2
CASSHGAPRAYTF
TGTGCCAGCAGCCACGGAGCCCCTCGGGCCTACACCTTC
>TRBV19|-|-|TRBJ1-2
CASNLDGDYYGYTF
TGTGCCAGTAATCTCGACGGAGACTACTATGGCTACACCTTC
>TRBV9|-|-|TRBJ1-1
CASSVGRVGYTEAFF
TGTGCCAGCAGCGTAGGTCGGGTGGGGTACACTGAAGCTTTCTTT
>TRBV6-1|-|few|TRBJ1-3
CASSELAGRFGDTIYF
TGTGCCAGCAGTGAATTGGCGGGACGTTTCGGGGACACCATATATTTT
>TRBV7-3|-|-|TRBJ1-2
CAMGRIYGYTF
TGTGCCATGGGACGGATCTATGGCTACACCTTC
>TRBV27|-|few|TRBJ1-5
CASSSGGGNQPQHF
TGTGCCAGCAGTTCCGGGGGGGGGAACCAGCCCCAGCATTTT
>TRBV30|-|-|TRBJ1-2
CAWSQARGAYGYTF
TGTGCCTGGAGCCAGGCGAGGGGGGCCTATGGCTACACCTTC
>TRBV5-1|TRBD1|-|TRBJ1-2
CASSRQGDSNYGYTF
TGCGCCAGCAGCCGACAGGGGGACTCTAACTATGGCTACACCTTC
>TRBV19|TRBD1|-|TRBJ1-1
CASSWTGNNEAFF
TGTGCCAGTAGCTGGACAGGGAACAATGAAGCTTTCTTT
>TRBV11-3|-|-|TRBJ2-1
CASSRSGVGEQFF
TGTGCCAGCAGCCGTTCAGGGGTAGGAGAGCAGTTCTTC
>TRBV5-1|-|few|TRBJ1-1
CASSLGRLNTEAFF
TGCGCCAGCAGCTTGGGACGGCTGAACACTGAAGCTTTCTTT
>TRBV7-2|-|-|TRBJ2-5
CASLRGAGETQYF
TGTGCCAGCCTACGGGGGGCGGGGGAGACCCAGTACTTC
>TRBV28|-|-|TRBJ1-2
CASSLLSTGYGYTF
TGTGCCAGCAGTTTATTAAGTACGGGCTATGGCTACACCTTC
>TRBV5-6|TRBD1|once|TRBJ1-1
CASSRSQGVGYNTEAFF
TGTGCCAGCAGCAGATCCCAGGGGGTCGGGTACAACACTGAAGCTTTCTTT
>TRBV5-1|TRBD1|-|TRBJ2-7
CASSPDRASYEQYF
TGCGCCAGCAGCCCGGACAGGGCCTCCTACGAGCAGTACTTC
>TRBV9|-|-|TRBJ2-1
CASSWTDRTNEQFF
TGTGCCAGCAGTTGGACGGACCGGACCAATGAGCAGTTCTTC
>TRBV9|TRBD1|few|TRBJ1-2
CASSPRQGWYYGYTF
TGTGCCAGCAGCCCCCGACAGGGTTGGTACTATGGCTACACCTTC
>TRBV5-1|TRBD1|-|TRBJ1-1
CASSGDRGITEAFF
TGCGCCAGCAGCGGTGACAGGGGTATCACTGAAGCTTTCTTT
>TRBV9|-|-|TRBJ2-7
CASSVGPARFDEQYF
TGTGCCAGCAGCGTAGGCCCCGCGAGGTTCGACGAGCAGTACTTC
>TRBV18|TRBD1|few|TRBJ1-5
CASSLTGGIQPQHF
TGTGCCAGCTCTCTTACAGGGGGGATTCAGCCCCAGCATTTT
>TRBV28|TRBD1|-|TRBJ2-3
CASSSRQGRTDTQYF
TGTGCCAGCAGTTCTAGACAGGGAAGGACAGATACGCAGTATTTT
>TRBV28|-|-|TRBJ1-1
CASSSYTEAFF
TGTGCCAGCAGTTCCTACACTGAAGCTTTCTTT
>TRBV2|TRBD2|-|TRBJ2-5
CASRETSRFQETQYF
TGTGCCAGCAGGGAGACTAGCAGGTTCCAAGAGACCCAGTACTTC
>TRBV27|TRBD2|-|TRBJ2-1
CASSNSLAGGRREQFF
TGTGCCAGCAGCAATAGTCTAGCGGGAGGCCGACGAGAGCAGTTCTTC
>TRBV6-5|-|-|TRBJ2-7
CASRRTDYSTYEQYF
TGTGCCAGCAGACGGACAGACTACTCTACCTACGAGCAGTACTTC